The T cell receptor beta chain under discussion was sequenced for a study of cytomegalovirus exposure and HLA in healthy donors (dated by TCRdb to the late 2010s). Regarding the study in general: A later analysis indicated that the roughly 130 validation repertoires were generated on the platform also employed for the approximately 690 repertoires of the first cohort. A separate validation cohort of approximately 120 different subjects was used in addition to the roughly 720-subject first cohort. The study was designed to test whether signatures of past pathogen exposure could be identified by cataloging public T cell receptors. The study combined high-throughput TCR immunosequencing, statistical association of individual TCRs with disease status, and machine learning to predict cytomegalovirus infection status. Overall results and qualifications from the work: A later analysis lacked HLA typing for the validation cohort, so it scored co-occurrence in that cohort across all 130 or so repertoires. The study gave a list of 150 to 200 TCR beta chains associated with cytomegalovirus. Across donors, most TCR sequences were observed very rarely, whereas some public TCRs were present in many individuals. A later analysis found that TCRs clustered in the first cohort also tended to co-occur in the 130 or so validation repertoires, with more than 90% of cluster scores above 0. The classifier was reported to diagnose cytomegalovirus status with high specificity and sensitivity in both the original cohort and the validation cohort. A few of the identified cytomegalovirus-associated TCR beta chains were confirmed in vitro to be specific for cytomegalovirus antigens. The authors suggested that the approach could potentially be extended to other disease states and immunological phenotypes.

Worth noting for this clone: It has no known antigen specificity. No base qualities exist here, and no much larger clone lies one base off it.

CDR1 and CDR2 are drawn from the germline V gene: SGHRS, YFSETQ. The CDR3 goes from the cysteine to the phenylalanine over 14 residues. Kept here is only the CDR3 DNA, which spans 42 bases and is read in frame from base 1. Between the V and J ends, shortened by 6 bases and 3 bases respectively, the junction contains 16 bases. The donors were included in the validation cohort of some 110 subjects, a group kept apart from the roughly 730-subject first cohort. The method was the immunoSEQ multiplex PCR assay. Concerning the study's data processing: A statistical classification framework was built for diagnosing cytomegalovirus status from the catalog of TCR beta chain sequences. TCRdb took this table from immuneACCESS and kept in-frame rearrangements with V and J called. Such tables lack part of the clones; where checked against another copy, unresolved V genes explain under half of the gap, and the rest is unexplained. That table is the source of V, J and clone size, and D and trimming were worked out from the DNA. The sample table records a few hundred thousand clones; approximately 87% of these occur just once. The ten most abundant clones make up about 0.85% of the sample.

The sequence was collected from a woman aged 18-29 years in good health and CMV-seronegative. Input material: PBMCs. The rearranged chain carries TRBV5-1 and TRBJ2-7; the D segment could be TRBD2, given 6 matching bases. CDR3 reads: CASTSGTGNYEQYF. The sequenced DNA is TGCGCCAGCACCTCCGGGACTGGCAACTACGAGCAGTACTTC.